This T cell receptor beta chain stems from a study of control samples from healthy donors and cancer patients. The CDR3 totals 14 residues. The V end was cut by 9 bases, the J end by 6 bases, with 18 bases between. Germline V CDR1 and CDR2: LNHDA, SQIVND (reference sequence). Sequencing was performed with immunoSEQ multiplex PCR; in TCRdb, only in-frame clones are kept and a portion is missing. This table holds about 29,000 clones, about 85% found once. The origin of this receptor is a female donor with melanoma. The V gene is TRBV19, the J gene TRBJ1-5; perhaps TRBD1 as D (6 bases). The sequenced sample consisted of formalin-fixed, paraffin-embedded tissue. In DNA, the CDR3 is TGTGCCAGCAGCCCCACAGGGTTAGGTCAGCCCCAGCATTTT. Translating it yields CASSPTGLGQPQHF.